This TCR beta chain was found in a study of untreated major depressive disorder. Findings of the study overall: Three preselected Vbeta families were the sole sequencing comparisons.

The table came from immunoSEQ multiplex PCR; TCRdb's copy has only in-frame clones and leaves some out. The sample shows approximately 20,000 clones, over 75% of them seen only once. This clone was seen just once. Its antigen is undetermined. Every participant had European ancestry. Thawed PBMCs underwent magnetic negative selection for CD4+ T cells. CD4+ T cell purity was typically about 95%. Input material: CD4+ T cells from PBMCs. The clonotype comes from a woman in her twenties or thirties in good health.

CDR3 bases: TGTGCCAGCAGTGAACGGTTAGGAGCTTTCTTT. Translation gives CASSERLGAFF. V is TRBV6-1 and J is TRBJ1-1, with unresolved D. V lost 2 bases and J 10 bases, leaving 8 bases between the germline ends. CDR3 length: 11 amino acids. Germline V CDR1 and CDR2: MNHNS, SASEGT.